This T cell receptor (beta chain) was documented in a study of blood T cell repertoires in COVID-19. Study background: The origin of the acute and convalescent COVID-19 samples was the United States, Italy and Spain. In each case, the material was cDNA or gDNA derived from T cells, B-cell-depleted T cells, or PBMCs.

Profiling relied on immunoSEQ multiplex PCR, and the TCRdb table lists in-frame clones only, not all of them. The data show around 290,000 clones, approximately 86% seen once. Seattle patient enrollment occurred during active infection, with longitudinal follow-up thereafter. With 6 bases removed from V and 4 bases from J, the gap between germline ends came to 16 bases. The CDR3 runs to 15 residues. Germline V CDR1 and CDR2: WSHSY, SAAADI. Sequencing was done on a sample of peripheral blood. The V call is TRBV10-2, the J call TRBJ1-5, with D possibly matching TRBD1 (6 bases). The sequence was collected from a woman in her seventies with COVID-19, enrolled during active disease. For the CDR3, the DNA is TGCGCCAGCAGCGACCGACAGGCCTTGAATCAGCCCCAGCATTTT. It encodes CASSDRQALNQPQHF.